The clone carrying this T cell receptor beta chain was found many times. Its antigen remains unidentified. The data originate from a study of T-cell memory formation after mild COVID-19. About the study: Across donors, TCR clusters were largely donor specific.

CDR3 size: 12 residues. The V and J ends lost 8 bases and 6 bases respectively, with 8 bases between them. Per germline, CDR1 MDHEN and CDR2 SYDVKM. Via MiXCR, TCRdb re-called the 5' RACE reads, giving one row per CDR3 protein. The data hold about 320,000 distinct CDR3 sequences, with roughly an eighth observed a single time. Study observations and caveats: Later expanders leaned toward CD4+, whereas clones contracting from day 15 to 85 were balanced CD4/CD8. Within pre-infection memory, some responding clones were found, suggesting cross-reactive memory joined. Whether second-wave clones peaking at day 37 were SARS-CoV-2 specific went unconfirmed.

The sequenced material came from PBMCs or a T cell subset sorted from them (not recorded which). The gene calls are TRBV28 and TRBJ1-6; D remains unclear. The TCR was taken from a man between 18 and 35 years old who had mild COVID-19 (a few samples of this study predate the infection). Cell type and time point are not known. The chain's CDR3 is CASSKLNSPLHF. CDR3 in DNA: TGTGCCAGCTCTAAGCTTAATTCACCCCTCCACTTT.